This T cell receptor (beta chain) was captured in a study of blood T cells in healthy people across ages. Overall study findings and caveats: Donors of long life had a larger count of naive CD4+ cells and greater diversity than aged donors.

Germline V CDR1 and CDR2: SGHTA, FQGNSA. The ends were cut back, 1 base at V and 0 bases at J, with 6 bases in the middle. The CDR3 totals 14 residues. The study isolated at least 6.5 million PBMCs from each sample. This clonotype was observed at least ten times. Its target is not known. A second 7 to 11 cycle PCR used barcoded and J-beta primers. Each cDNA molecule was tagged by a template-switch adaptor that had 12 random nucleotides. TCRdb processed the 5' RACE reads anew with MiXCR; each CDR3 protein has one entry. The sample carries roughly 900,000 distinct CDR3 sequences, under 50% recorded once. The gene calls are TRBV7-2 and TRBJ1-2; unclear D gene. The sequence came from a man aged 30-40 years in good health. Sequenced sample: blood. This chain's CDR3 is CASSLGPANYGYTF. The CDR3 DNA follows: TGTGCCAGCAGCTTAGGACCGGCTAACTATGGCTACACCTTC.